This TCR beta chain was documented in a study of T cell responses to AZD1222 COVID-19 vaccine. The overall study: Second doses at about 4 or about 12 weeks were pooled.

Comment on this clone: Its target is unknown.

This CDR3 spans 14 amino acids. V was clipped by 4 bases and J by 1 base, with 9 bases between them. CDR1 and CDR2 from the germline V gene are KGHDR and SFDVKD. The assay was immunoSEQ multiplex PCR, and TCRdb's table has in-frame clones only and misses some. Of 140,000 to 150,000 clones in the sample, just over 90% were seen once. Findings and caveats of the study: Regions 160-218 and 743-854 held dominance among vaccine-associated CD4 TCRs, which spanned spike. The breadth and depth of Spike-specific TCRs increased once two AZD1222 doses had been given.

This specimen was peripheral blood, taken on day 0 of AZD1222 vaccination. V is TRBV24-1 and J is TRBJ1-2; tentatively, D is TRBD1 (5 bases). The sequence derives from an adult in good health. CDR3: CATSEPTDNYGYTF. The CDR3 DNA reads as TGTGCCACCAGTGAACCGACAGATAACTATGGCTACACCTTC.